Below, 25 T cell receptor beta chains from the same sample are listed, as sequenced in a study of beta chain features in type 1 diabetes (dated by TCRdb to the late 2010s). Library preparation used the immunoSEQ multiplex PCR assay. The High Capacity cDNA Reverse Transcription Kit was used to reverse transcribe all of the isolated RNA, meaning that expressed TCRB transcripts were what got sequenced. Entries here come from immuneACCESS through TCRdb and include only in-frame sequences with V and J called. Some clones fail to appear in such tables; in the studies checked, an unresolved V gene covers under half of the shortfall, and the cause of the remainder is unknown. The sample records a few hundred thousand clones, 30% of which are singletons. 0.05% to 0.065% of the sample is in the top ten clones. Source material: naive CD4+ T cells from blood. The cell subset or site label for this specimen denotes: true naive CD4+ T cells. These receptors were collected from a man aged 18 to 30 in good health.

The chain recombines TRBV7-2 with TRBJ2-1; TRBD2 agrees at 10 bases. From germline, CDR1 is SGHTA and CDR2 FQGNSA. V was clipped by 2 bases and J by 5 bases; unmatched bases: 6. The CDR3 extends over 16 amino acids. CDR3 DNA sequence: TGTGCCAGCAGCTTACAAGCCGGACTAGCGGACAATGAGCAGTTCTTC. Its protein is CASSLQAGLADNEQFF.

This clone was recorded a few times. The chain is built from TRBV30 and TRBJ1-2; no firm D call. Germline V gene data show CDR1 as GTSNPN and CDR2 as SVGIG (reference sequence). The CDR3 totals 12 residues. The ends were cut back, 3 bases at V and 4 bases at J, with 9 bases in the middle. The CDR3 loop is CAWRYQSYGYTF. CDR3 coding DNA: TGTGCCTGGAGGTATCAGAGCTATGGCTACACCTTC.

The genes are TRBV5-1 and TRBJ2-3; D unresolved. The CDR3 runs to 14 residues. The V end lost 0 bases, the J end lost 4 bases, and 9 bases lay between the germline ends. Germline V gives CDR1 SGHRS, CDR2 YFSETQ. CDR3 sequence reads: CASSLVATADTQYF. In DNA, the CDR3 is TGCGCCAGCAGCTTGGTAGCTACCGCAGATACGCAGTATTTT. Variable domain in full (rest from reference TRBV5-1 and TRBJ2-3): KAGVTQTPRYLIKTRGQQVTLSCSPISGHRSVSWYQQTPGQGLQFLFEYFSETQRNKGNFPGRFSGRQFSNSRSEMNVSTLELGDSALYLCASSLVATADTQYFGPGTRLTVL.

This clone has a handful of counts. Other DNA sequences from this sample encode an identical CDR3 as well. This chain links TRBV29-1 with TRBJ1-1; 7 nucleotides align to TRBD1. The CDR3 is made up of 13 amino acids. Germline V CDR1 and CDR2: SQVTM, ANQGSEA. Unmatched junction bases numbered 4, after V lost 4 bases and J lost 2 bases. The CDR3 DNA sequence: TGCAGCGTTGGAACAGGGGTTAACACTGAAGCTTTCTTT. This codes for CSVGTGVNTEAFF.

There are a few counts of this clone. Within the sample, other DNA sequences also encode this same CDR3. V is TRBV29-1 and J is TRBJ2-7, with TRBD1 matching 7 bases. This CDR3 contains 11 residues. CDR1 and CDR2 (germline): SQVTM, ANQGSEA. Trimming at V came to 6 bases and at J to 6 bases, leaving 5 bases not matched to a gene. DNA for the CDR3: TGCAGCGTGGACTCAGGGGGCGAGCAGTACTTC. It encodes CSVDSGGEQYF.

The rearrangement links TRBV29-1 to TRBJ2-1, with unresolved D. The V and J ends lost 4 bases and 7 bases respectively, with 14 bases between them. Germline-derived CDR1 and CDR2 are SQVTM and ANQGSEA. The CDR3 sequence is 13 residues long. CDR3 in DNA: TGCAGCGTTGTAGGGCTAGTACTAAATGAGCAGTTCTTC. It yields the protein CSVVGLVLNEQFF.

A few counts support this clone. The chain has TRBV29-1 and TRBJ1-1, with a tentative D call TRBD1 (5 bases). V was trimmed by 1 base and J by 9 bases, leaving 15 bases between them. Germline V lookup: CDR1 SQVTM, CDR2 ANQGSEA. This CDR3 has 13 residues. CDR3 bases: TGCAGCGTTGAAGTAACCAGGGACGGTCAAGCTTTCTTT. Amino acids: CSVEVTRDGQAFF.

DNA of the CDR3: TGCAGCGTTGATGGTTGGGGGGGCCAGGGCACAGATACGCAGTATTTT. It yields the protein CSVDGWGGQGTDTQYF. The chain carries TRBV29-1 and TRBJ2-3; a weak D match, TRBD2 (7 bases). The CDR3 runs to 16 residues. Per germline, CDR1 SQVTM and CDR2 ANQGSEA. Between the trimmed V and J ends, which lost 3 bases and 1 base, there was a span of 17 bases.

J is TRBJ2-6 and V is TRBV30; no firm D call. The CDR3 is 15 residues long. The germline V gene has CDR1 GTSNPN and CDR2 SVGIG (reference sequence). The ends were cut back, 0 bases at V and 0 bases at J, with 6 bases in the middle. The CDR3 DNA reads TGTGCCTGGAGTGTATCCGTCTCTGGGGCCAACGTCCTGACTTTC. Its protein is CAWSVSVSGANVLTF.

This chain uses TRBV14 with TRBJ1-2, with D maybe TRBD1 (6 bases). Trimming pared 0 bases from V and 7 bases from J, leaving 9 bases between. Per germline, CDR1 SGHDN and CDR2 FVKESK. The CDR3 is 13 amino acids. CDR3 DNA: TGTGCCAGCAGCCAAGACAGGGGACGTGGCTACACCTTC. Translated, it gives CASSQDRGRGYTF. Supplemented by reference TRBV14 and TRBJ1-2, the full variable domain reads EAGVTQFPSHSVIEKGQTVTLRCDPISGHDNLYWYRRVMGKEIKFLLHFVKESKQDESGMPNNRFLAERTGGTYSTLKVQPAELEDSGVYFCASSQDRGRGYTFGSGTRLTVV.

The CDR3 DNA follows: TGTGCCAGCAGCGTAGCTCCGGGGGGAGTCTACGAGCAGTACTTC. It translates to CASSVAPGGVYEQYF. The chain combines TRBV9 with TRBJ2-7, with TRBD2 matching over 7 bases. With V trimmed by 0 bases and J by 3 bases, 6 bases remained unmatched. Germline V gene data show CDR1 as SGDLS and CDR2 as YYNGEE. This CDR3 contains 15 residues.

The chain combines TRBV19 with TRBJ2-1, with 8 bases fitting TRBD1. The V gene's germline CDR1 is LNHDA and CDR2 SQIVND (reference sequence). This CDR3 has 13 residues. Trimming at V came to 6 bases and at J to 10 bases, leaving 8 bases not matched to a gene. Here the CDR3 reads CASRPRGQGEQFF. CDR3 DNA sequence: TGTGCCAGTAGACCCAGAGGACAGGGCGAGCAGTTCTTC.

V usage is TRBV7-9 and J usage is TRBJ2-7; TRBD2 matches at 7 bases. Germline V CDR1 and CDR2: SEHNR, FQNEAQ (reference sequence). The CDR3 is 14 amino acids. The junction had 10 bases not matched to a gene; V was cut back by 6 bases and J by 5 bases. The CDR3 region has the DNA TGTGCCAGCAGTCCTGCGGGGGTAGGGCACGAGCAGTACTTC. Translated: CASSPAGVGHEQYF.

The gene calls are TRBV9 and TRBJ1-2; D ambiguous. Trimming took off 3 bases at V and 4 bases at J, with 13 bases between the two ends. The CDR3 is 14 amino acids. Germline CDR1 SGDLS, CDR2 YYNGEE. This CDR3 reads CASSEGRVAYGYTF. For the CDR3, the DNA is TGTGCCAGCAGCGAAGGGAGGGTTGCCTATGGCTACACCTTC. Drawing the rest from reference TRBV9 and TRBJ1-2, the complete variable domain is DSGVTQTPKHLITATGQRVTLRCSPRSGDLSVYWYQQSLDQGLQFLIQYYNGEERAKGNILERFSAQQFPDLHSELNLSSLELGDSALYFCASSEGRVAYGYTFGSGTRLTVV.

The chain couples TRBV30 to TRBJ1-1; TRBD1 matches at 9 bases. CDR1 and CDR2 (germline): GTSNPN, SVGIG (reference sequence). V lost 2 bases and J lost 10; bases outside the gene matches: 8. The CDR3 has 13 residues. CDR3 bases: TGTGCCTGGAGTTTTGGACAGGGGATAAGAGCTTTCTTT. Translated, it gives CAWSFGQGIRAFF.

This chain connects TRBV29-1 to TRBJ2-3; possible D gene TRBD2, 5 bases. The ends were cut back, 3 bases at V and 5 bases at J, with 12 bases in the middle. Germline V gives CDR1 SQVTM, CDR2 ANQGSEA. This CDR3 is built from 13 residues. Here the CDR3 DNA reads TGCAGCGTTGACGGGAAGAGTAGAGATACGCAGTATTTT. It is translated as CSVDGKSRDTQYF.

The chain has TRBV10-3 and TRBJ2-3, with a tentative D call TRBD2 (6 bases). V lost 10 bases, J lost 1 base, and 15 bases lay in between. Germline V gives CDR1 ENHRY, CDR2 SYGVKD. The CDR3 totals 14 residues. The CDR3 nucleotides read TGTGCCACCTGGGACTCTCCGCGCACAGATACGCAGTATTTT. Its protein product is CATWDSPRTDTQYF.

The V call is TRBV27, the J call TRBJ1-2; no clear D. CDR3 length equals 17 residues. V was cut by 6 bases and J by 2 bases, with 22 bases left in between. Germline values: CDR1 MNHEY, CDR2 SMNVEV (reference sequence). The CDR3 protein is CASRSIVPLTLNYGYTF. The DNA for the CDR3 is TGTGCCAGCAGATCTATTGTCCCCTTGACACTGAACTATGGCTACACCTTC.

The chain employs TRBV7-9 and TRBJ1-4, with 7 bases matching TRBD1. The V and J ends lost 4 bases and 7 bases, in that order; junction bases with no gene match: 9. The CDR3 length is 15 residues. Germline V gene lookup returns CDR1 SEHNR and CDR2 FQNEAQ (reference sequence). CDR3 in DNA: TGTGCCAGCAGCTCTGGACAGGCTGGGGGTGAAAAACTGTTTTTT. This encodes CASSSGQAGGEKLFF.

To note about this clone: The same CDR3 is also encoded by other DNA sequences in this sample. The gene calls are TRBV25-1 and TRBJ1-2; D gene ambiguous. This CDR3 has 13 residues. V lost 2 bases and J 0 bases, leaving 4 bases between the germline ends. The germline V gene encodes CDR1 MGHDK and CDR2 SYGVNS. DNA for the CDR3: TGTGCCAGCAGTGAACAGACTAACTATGGCTACACCTTC. Protein sequence: CASSEQTNYGYTF.

In its sample, this clone was seen a few times. The gene calls are TRBV11-3 and TRBJ2-1; the D gene is possibly TRBD1 (6 bases). The CDR3 runs to 13 residues. The germline V gene encodes CDR1 SGHNT and CDR2 YENEEA. The V gene lost 5 bases and the J gene lost 4 bases, with 9 bases spanning the gap. This chain's CDR3 is CASSPGAYNEQFF. In nucleotides, the CDR3 is TGTGCCAGCAGCCCAGGGGCGTACAATGAGCAGTTCTTC. The full variable domain, completed using reference TRBV11-3 and TRBJ2-1, is EAGVVQSPRYKIIEKKQPVAFWCNPISGHNTLYWYLQNLGQGPELLIRYENEEAVDDSQLPKDRFSAERLKGVDSTLKIQPAELGDSAVYLCASSPGAYNEQFFGPGTRLTVL.

This rearrangement joins TRBV5-1 to TRBJ2-1; TRBD2 aligns across 11 bases. The CDR3 sequence is 15 residues long. J gave up 10 bases and V 3 bases, and 9 bases lay outside the gene matches. Looked up from germline, CDR1 is SGHRS and CDR2 is YFSETQ. CDR3 residues: CASSSTSGAGGEQFF. The CDR3 nucleotides are TGCGCCAGCAGCTCGACTAGCGGGGCGGGTGGAGAGCAGTTCTTC.

This clone has a handful of counts. V is TRBV15 and J is TRBJ2-3, with 11 bases that match TRBD2. Germline trimming cut 8 bases from V and 0 bases from J; bases unmatched to any gene: 7. Per the germline V gene, CDR1 is LNHNV and CDR2 is YYDKDF (reference sequence). The CDR3 totals 16 residues. The CDR3 DNA is TGTGCCACCGAATCCGGGACTAGCGGCAGCACAGATACGCAGTATTTT. This encodes CATESGTSGSTDTQYF.

V is TRBV29-1 and J is TRBJ2-2; D not certain. The V gene lost 4 bases and the J gene lost 2 bases, with 8 bases spanning the gap. Germline V lookup: CDR1 SQVTM, CDR2 ANQGSEA. This CDR3 contains 13 residues. CDR3 DNA sequence: TGCAGCGTTGGGGCACTTAACACCGGGGAGCTGTTTTTT. It is translated as CSVGALNTGELFF.

The V call is TRBV11-3, the J call TRBJ2-1, with D possibly being TRBD2 (6 bases). The V gene lost 1 base and the J gene lost 3 bases, with 10 bases spanning the gap. CDR3 length: 15 amino acids. The germline V gene has CDR1 SGHNT and CDR2 YENEEA. The CDR3 here is CASSLVDSGYNEQFF. DNA for the CDR3: TGTGCCAGCAGCTTAGTGGATAGCGGCTACAATGAGCAGTTCTTC.